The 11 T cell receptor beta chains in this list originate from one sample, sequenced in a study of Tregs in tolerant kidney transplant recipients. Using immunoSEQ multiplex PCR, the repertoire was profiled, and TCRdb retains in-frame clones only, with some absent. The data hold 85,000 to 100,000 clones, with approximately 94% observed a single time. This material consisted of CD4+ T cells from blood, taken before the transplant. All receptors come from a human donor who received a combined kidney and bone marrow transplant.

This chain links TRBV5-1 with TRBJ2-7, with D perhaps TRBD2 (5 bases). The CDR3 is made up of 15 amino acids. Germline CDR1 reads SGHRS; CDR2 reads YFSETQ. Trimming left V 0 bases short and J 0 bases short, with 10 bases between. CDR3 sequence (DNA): TGCGCCAGCAGCTTGGATGCGGGCCACTCCTACGAGCAGTACTTC. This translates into CASSLDAGHSYEQYF.

The CDR3 loop reads CASSVRQGRTDTQYF. DNA for the CDR3: TGTGCCAGCAGCGTGAGACAGGGACGCACAGATACGCAGTATTTT. The J gene is TRBJ2-3, the V gene TRBV9; TRBD1 agrees at 7 bases. Trimming at V came to 2 bases and at J to 1 base, leaving 4 bases not matched to a gene. The CDR3 is made up of 15 amino acids. The germline CDR1 and CDR2 sequences are SGDLS and YYNGEE.

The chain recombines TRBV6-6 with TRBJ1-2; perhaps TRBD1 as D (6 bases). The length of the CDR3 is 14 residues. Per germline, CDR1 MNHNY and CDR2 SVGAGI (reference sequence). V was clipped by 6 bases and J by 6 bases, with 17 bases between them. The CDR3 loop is CASSLSRTEDGYTF. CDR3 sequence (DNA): TGTGCCAGCAGCCTCTCCCGGACAGAAGATGGCTACACCTTC.

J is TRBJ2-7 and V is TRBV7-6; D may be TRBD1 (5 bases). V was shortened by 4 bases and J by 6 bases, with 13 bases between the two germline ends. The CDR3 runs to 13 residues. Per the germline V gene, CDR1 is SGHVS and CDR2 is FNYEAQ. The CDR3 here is CASSSSWGLEQYF. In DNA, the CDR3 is TGTGCCAGCAGCTCAAGTTGGGGCCTCGAGCAGTACTTC.

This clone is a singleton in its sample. The CDR3, as DNA: TGTGCCAGCAAGGGGGACACCAACGGCGGTTCACCCCTCCACTTT. Translating it yields CASKGDTNGGSPLHF. The V call is TRBV6-5, the J call TRBJ1-6; perhaps TRBD1 as D (6 bases). CDR3 length equals 15 residues. Germline V gene sequence: CDR1 MNHEY, CDR2 SVGAGI. Trimming cost V 7 bases and J 9 bases, with 19 bases left between them.

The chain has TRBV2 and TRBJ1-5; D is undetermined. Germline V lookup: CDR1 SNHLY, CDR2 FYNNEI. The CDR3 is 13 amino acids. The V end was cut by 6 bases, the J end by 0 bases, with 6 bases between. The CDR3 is CASREYSNQPQHF. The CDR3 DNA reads TGTGCCAGCAGGGAATATAGCAATCAGCCCCAGCATTTT.

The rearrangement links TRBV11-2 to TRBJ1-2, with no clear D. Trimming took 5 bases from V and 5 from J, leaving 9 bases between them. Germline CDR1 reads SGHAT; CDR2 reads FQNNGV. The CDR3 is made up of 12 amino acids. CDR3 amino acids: CASSPQRYGYTF. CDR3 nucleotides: TGTGCCAGCAGCCCGCAGCGTTATGGCTACACCTTC.

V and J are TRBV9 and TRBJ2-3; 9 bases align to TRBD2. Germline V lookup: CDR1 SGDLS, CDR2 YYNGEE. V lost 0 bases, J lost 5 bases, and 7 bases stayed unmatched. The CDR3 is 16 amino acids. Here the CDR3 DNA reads TGTGCCAGCAGCGTAGTTGCGGGGGGGCCGGTAGATACGCAGTATTTT. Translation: CASSVVAGGPVDTQYF. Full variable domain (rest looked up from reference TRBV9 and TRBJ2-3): DSGVTQTPKHLITATGQRVTLRCSPRSGDLSVYWYQQSLDQGLQFLIQYYNGEERAKGNILERFSAQQFPDLHSELNLSSLELGDSALYFCASSVVAGGPVDTQYFGPGTRLTVL.

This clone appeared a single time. For the CDR3, the DNA is TGTGCCAGCAGCAACTTTGCCTACGAGCAGTACTTC. Translation gives CASSNFAYEQYF. This chain joins TRBV11-3 and TRBJ2-5; D uncertain. The J call is in doubt because the DNA end fits TRBJ2-7 better. The CDR3 is 12 residues long. Germline V lookup: CDR1 SGHNT, CDR2 YENEEA.

The CDR3 loop is CASSVVGTSGTYNEQFF. In nucleotides, the CDR3 is TGTGCCAGCAGCGTAGTCGGTACTAGCGGGACCTACAATGAGCAGTTCTTC. V and J are TRBV9 and TRBJ2-1; 10 positions agree with TRBD2. The CDR3 sequence is 17 residues long. The trim removed 0 bases at V and 2 bases at J, leaving 5 bases unmatched. Germline V gene lookup returns CDR1 SGDLS and CDR2 YYNGEE.

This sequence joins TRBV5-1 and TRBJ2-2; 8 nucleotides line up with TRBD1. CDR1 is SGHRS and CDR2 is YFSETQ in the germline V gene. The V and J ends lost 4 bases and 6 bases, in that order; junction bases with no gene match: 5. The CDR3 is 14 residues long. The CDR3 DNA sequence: TGCGCCAGCAGCCGACAGGGGTTGTCCGGGGAGCTGTTTTTT. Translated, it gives CASSRQGLSGELFF. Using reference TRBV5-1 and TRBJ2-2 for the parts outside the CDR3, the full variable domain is KAGVTQTPRYLIKTRGQQVTLSCSPISGHRSVSWYQQTPGQGLQFLFEYFSETQRNKGNFPGRFSGRQFSNSRSEMNVSTLELGDSALYLCASSRQGLSGELFFGEGSRLTVL.